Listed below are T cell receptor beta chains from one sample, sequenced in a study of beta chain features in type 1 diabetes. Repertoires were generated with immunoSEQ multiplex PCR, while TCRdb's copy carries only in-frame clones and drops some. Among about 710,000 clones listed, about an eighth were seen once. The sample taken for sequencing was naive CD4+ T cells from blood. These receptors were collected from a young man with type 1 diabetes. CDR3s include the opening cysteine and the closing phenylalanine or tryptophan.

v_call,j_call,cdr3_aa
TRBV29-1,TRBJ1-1,CSVVSFSGTEAFF
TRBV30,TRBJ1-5,CAWSGGGAYSNQPQHF
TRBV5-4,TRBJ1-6,CASSLADRGLSPLHF
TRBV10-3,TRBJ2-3,CAISGREDTQYF
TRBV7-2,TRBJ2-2,CASRPWSSPTGELFF
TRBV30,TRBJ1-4,CAWSVGGGRGEKLFF
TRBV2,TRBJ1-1,CASSEEGPLTEAFF
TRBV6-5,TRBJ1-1,CASSRGRTEAFF
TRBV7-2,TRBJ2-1,CASSFPGPYNEQFF
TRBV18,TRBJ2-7,CASSVGQGSYEQYF
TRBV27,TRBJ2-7,CASSSPGNYEQYF
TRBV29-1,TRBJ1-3,CSVTEGASSGNTIYF
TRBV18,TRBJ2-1,CASSPGPSSYNEQFF
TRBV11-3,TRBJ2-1,CASSLDRDHSNEQFF
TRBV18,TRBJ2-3,CASSPSRGGPSTDTQYF
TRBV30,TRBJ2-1,CAGRFSGLWQFF
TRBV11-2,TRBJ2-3,CASSLHGTDTQYF
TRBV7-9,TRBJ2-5,CASRVGTPQETQYF
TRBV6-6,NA,CASRTGASEQYF
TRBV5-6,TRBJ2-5,CASRTPSGPGPQYF
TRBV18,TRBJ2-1,CASSPPRSGSSYNEQFF
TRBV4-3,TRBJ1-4,CASSPPGEKLFF
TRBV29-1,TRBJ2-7,CSVGPSGTPTKQYF
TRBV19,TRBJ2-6,CASSIGLLGANVLTF
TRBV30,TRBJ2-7,CGCGRGSYEQYF
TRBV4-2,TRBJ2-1,CASSRRGTQLTNNEQFF
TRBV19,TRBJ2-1,CASSIGRDRGNEQFF
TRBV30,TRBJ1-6,CAWSGPGNSPLHF
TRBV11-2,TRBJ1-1,CASSLVGRVGTEAFF
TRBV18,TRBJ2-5,CASSPPDRVETQYF
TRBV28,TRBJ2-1,CASTKAGLDEQFF
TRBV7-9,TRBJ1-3,CASSPGVAGNTIYF
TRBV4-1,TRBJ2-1,CASSPFPRGRGHNEQFF
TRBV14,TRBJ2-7,CASSSTSGASYEQYF
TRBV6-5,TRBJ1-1,CASSDTGYTEAFF
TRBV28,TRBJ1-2,CASRRQGSGYTF
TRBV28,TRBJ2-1,CASSGRDQSSYNEQFF
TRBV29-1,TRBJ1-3,CSYQRISGNTIYF
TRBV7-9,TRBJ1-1,CASSLGRTVKNTEAFF
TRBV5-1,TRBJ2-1,CASSLVGGNEQFF
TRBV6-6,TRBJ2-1,CASSLAGTSIYNEQFF
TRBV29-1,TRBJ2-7,CSVSASGYEQYF
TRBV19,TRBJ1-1,CASSQQGDGTEAFF
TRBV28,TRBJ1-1,CASRPSLTNSEAFF
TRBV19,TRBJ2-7,CASSIWRTSYEQYF
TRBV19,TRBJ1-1,CASTRLQGQPNTEAFF
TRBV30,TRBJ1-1,CAWSMTGMNTEAFF
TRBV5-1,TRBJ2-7,CASSSGGQSYEQYF
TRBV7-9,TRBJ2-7,CASSPLAGGFYEQYF
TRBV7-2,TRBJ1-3,CASSPSTGNTIYF
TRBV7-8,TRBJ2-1,CASSLAGRQGYNEQFF
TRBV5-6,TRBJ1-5,CASSIANQPQHF